The rows below give T cell receptor beta chains drawn from one sample of a study of regulatory dendritic cells for organ transplantation. Data came from immunoSEQ multiplex PCR; TCRdb stores just in-frame clones and leaves some out. The sample consists of under 50,000 clones, approximately 90% of them appearing once. The sequenced sample was naive CD8+ T cells from blood. The receptors were gathered from a human donor in good health. CDR3s include the opening cysteine and the closing phenylalanine or tryptophan. The D gene is left open where the match is weak. The size of a clone is reported for some rows only, either as once, few or many, or as a class for expanded clones.

v_call	clone_size	d_call	j_call	cdr3_aa	cdr3_nt
TRBV6-1	once	NA	TRBJ2-5	CASGKETQYF	TGTGCCAGCGGAAAAGAGACCCAGTACTTC
TRBV27	NA	TRBD1	TRBJ2-1	CATTTGYRNEQFF	TGTGCCACCACGACAGGGTACCGAAATGAGCAGTTCTTC
TRBV4-3	NA	NA	TRBJ2-1	CASSHTGEQFF	TGCGCCAGCAGCCATACGGGCGAGCAGTTCTTC
TRBV19	NA	NA	TRBJ2-5	CASSIDLEAYGEETQYF	TGTGCCAGTAGTATAGATCTGGAGGCGTACGGGGAGGAGACCCAGTACTTC
TRBV7-3	NA	NA	TRBJ2-4	CASSSPRFGNIQYF	TGTGCCAGCAGCTCCCCGAGGTTCGGAAACATTCAGTACTTC
TRBV27	NA	NA	TRBJ1-1	CASRTVVRTTEAFF	TGTGCCAGCAGGACTGTGGTCAGAACCACTGAAGCTTTCTTT
TRBV4-3	NA	NA	TRBJ2-3	CASSQEIMTYFSDTQYF	TGCGCCAGCAGCCAAGAGATCATGACATATTTTTCAGATACGCAGTATTTT
TRBV30	NA	NA	TRBJ1-2	CASQQGSGYTF	TGTGCCTCTCAACAGGGCAGTGGCTACACCTTC
TRBV25-1	NA	TRBD1	TRBJ2-7	CASNPGGYNSYEQYF	TGTGCCAGCAACCCAGGGGGCTATAACTCCTACGAGCAGTACTTC
TRBV5-4	NA	NA	TRBJ2-1	CASSPWGPLSSYNEQFF	TGTGCCAGCAGCCCGTGGGGACCTCTGAGCTCCTACAATGAGCAGTTCTTC
TRBV27	NA	NA	TRBJ2-3	CASSRVPYTDTQYF	TGTGCCAGCAGTCGAGTCCCTTACACAGATACGCAGTATTTT
TRBV9	NA	NA	TRBJ2-3	CASSVGADTQYF	TGTGCCAGCAGCGTTGGAGCAGATACGCAGTATTTT
TRBV4-1	NA	NA	TRBJ2-7	CASSQDLPGTSPYEQYF	TGCGCCAGCAGCCAAGATCTTCCCGGGACATCTCCCTACGAGCAGTACTTC
TRBV7-3	NA	NA	TRBJ1-1	CASSPIGGEAFF	TGTGCCAGCAGCCCCATTGGCGGTGAAGCTTTCTTT
TRBV27	once	NA	TRBJ1-1	CASRLGGGNTEAFF	TGTGCCAGCAGACTTGGGGGGGGGAACACTGAAGCTTTCTTT
TRBV9	NA	TRBD2	TRBJ2-7	CASSVAGGLHEQYF	TGTGCCAGCAGCGTAGCGGGAGGGCTCCACGAGCAGTACTTC
TRBV7-9	NA	NA	TRBJ1-5	CASSLEIGAGQPQHF	TGTGCCAGCAGCTTAGAGATTGGGGCTGGCCAGCCCCAGCATTTT
TRBV6-5	NA	TRBD1	TRBJ1-5	CASSSTGNQPQHF	TGTGCCAGCAGCTCGACAGGGAATCAGCCCCAGCATTTT
TRBV7-9	NA	TRBD2	TRBJ2-3	CASSPNGLAGGGSAQYF	TGTGCCAGCAGCCCCAACGGACTAGCGGGAGGCGGGTCGGCGCAGTATTTT
TRBV5-8	NA	TRBD2	TRBJ2-7	CASSLRSGATYEQYF	TGTGCCAGCAGCTTGCGTAGCGGGGCGACCTACGAGCAGTACTTC
TRBV9	few	NA	TRBJ1-6	CASSVTSRGVDSPLHF	TGTGCCAGCAGCGTAACGAGTAGGGGAGTTGATTCACCCCTCCACTTT
TRBV7-9	NA	TRBD1	TRBJ2-2	CASSLMNRGLMPGELFF	TGTGCCAGCAGCCTTATGAACAGGGGGCTCATGCCCGGGGAGCTGTTTTTT
TRBV2	NA	NA	TRBJ1-1	CASRGINYPNTEAFF	TGTGCCAGCAGGGGGATCAACTATCCGAACACTGAAGCTTTCTTT
TRBV19	NA	NA	TRBJ1-1	CASSYRWGTEAFF	TGTGCCAGTAGTTACAGATGGGGCACTGAAGCTTTCTTT
TRBV6-5	NA	NA	TRBJ2-7	CASSYEGGYEQYF	TGTGCCAGCAGTTACGAAGGAGGCTACGAGCAGTACTTC
TRBV9	NA	NA	TRBJ2-1	CASSVFGNEQFF	TGTGCCAGCAGCGTATTCGGGAATGAGCAGTTCTTC
TRBV28	NA	NA	TRBJ2-1	CASSFEREQFF	TGTGCCAGCAGTTTTGAACGCGAGCAGTTCTTC
TRBV27	NA	TRBD1	TRBJ2-2	CASQPGQYTGELFF	TGTGCCAGCCAACCGGGACAGTACACCGGGGAGCTGTTTTTT
TRBV30	NA	TRBD1	TRBJ1-2	CAWSGTGVSNYGYTF	TGTGCCTGGAGTGGAACAGGGGTATCGAACTATGGCTACACCTTC
TRBV7-8	NA	NA	TRBJ1-1	CASHIPPPEAFF	TGTGCCAGCCATATCCCACCGCCTGAAGCTTTCTTT
TRBV9	NA	TRBD1	TRBJ1-5	CASSTGQGNQPQHF	TGTGCCAGCAGCACGGGACAGGGGAATCAGCCCCAGCATTTT
TRBV9	NA	NA	TRBJ1-3	CASSDPGRGNTIYF	TGTGCCAGCTCGGATCCGGGACGTGGAAACACCATATATTTT
TRBV14	NA	NA	TRBJ2-7	CASSQDWLLAYEQYF	TGTGCCAGCAGCCAAGATTGGCTTCTGGCCTACGAGCAGTACTTC
TRBV6-6	NA	TRBD1	TRBJ1-4	CASSTNRDRVDEKLFF	TGTGCCAGCAGTACCAACCGGGACAGGGTGGATGAAAAACTGTTTTTT
TRBV7-9	NA	TRBD2	TRBJ2-5	CASSSGLAGVQETQYF	TGTGCCAGCAGCTCAGGACTAGCGGGGGTCCAAGAGACCCAGTACTTC
TRBV7-3	NA	TRBD2	TRBJ2-3	CASSLTGLAGFDTQYF	TGTGCCAGCAGCCTTACGGGACTAGCGGGATTCGATACGCAGTATTTT
TRBV27	NA	TRBD1	TRBJ2-7	CASGLGTVDEQYF	TGTGCCAGCGGCCTCGGGACAGTGGACGAGCAGTACTTC
TRBV7-6	NA	TRBD2	TRBJ2-1	CASSLEWRGAYNEQFF	TGTGCCAGCAGCTTAGAATGGCGGGGGGCATACAATGAGCAGTTCTTC
TRBV4-1	NA	NA	TRBJ1-1	CASSQGLGVLNTEAFF	TGCGCCAGCAGCCAAGGACTGGGGGTTCTGAACACTGAAGCTTTCTTT
TRBV11-2	NA	TRBD2	TRBJ2-1	CASSPASLAPKYNEQFF	TGTGCCAGCAGCCCGGCCTCACTAGCGCCGAAGTACAATGAGCAGTTCTTC
TRBV19	once	TRBD2	TRBJ2-3	CASSIEGLAGDAQYF	TGTGCCAGTAGTATAGAGGGACTAGCGGGAGATGCGCAGTATTTT
TRBV6-5	NA	NA	TRBJ1-2	CASIEIPVGPDGYTF	TGTGCCAGCATCGAAATCCCGGTCGGCCCGGATGGCTACACCTTC
TRBV9	NA	TRBD1	TRBJ2-7	CASSPRDRGSYEQYF	TGTGCCAGCAGCCCCCGGGACAGGGGTTCCTACGAGCAGTACTTC
TRBV5-8	NA	TRBD1	TRBJ1-5	CASSFSGTEGNQPQHF	TGTGCCAGCAGCTTCTCCGGGACAGAGGGCAATCAGCCCCAGCATTTT
TRBV28	NA	NA	TRBJ2-1	CASSRPVVLYNEQFF	TGTGCCAGCAGCCGACCCGTGGTTCTTTACAATGAGCAGTTCTTC
TRBV6-1	NA	TRBD1	TRBJ1-2	CASSENRDRGFYGYTF	TGTGCCAGCAGTGAAAATAGGGACAGGGGGTTTTATGGCTACACCTTC
TRBV4-3	NA	NA	TRBJ2-6	CASSQGGGSGANVLTF	TGCGCCAGCAGCCAAGGAGGCGGCTCTGGGGCCAACGTCCTGACTTTC
TRBV14	NA	NA	TRBJ2-3	CASSQESPGIIPPPDTQYF	TGTGCCAGCAGCCAAGAATCTCCGGGAATTATCCCTCCCCCAGATACGCAGTATTTT
TRBV15	NA	TRBD2	TRBJ2-1	CATSSGTSGRVNEQFF	TGTGCCACCAGCAGCGGGACTAGCGGGAGAGTAAATGAGCAGTTCTTC
TRBV9	NA	NA	TRBJ1-2	CASSPTLTGSSYTF	TGTGCCAGCAGCCCCACATTGACAGGATCGAGCTACACCTTC
TRBV20-1	NA	NA	TRBJ2-7	CSARSVYEQYF	TGCAGTGCCAGGAGCGTCTACGAGCAGTACTTC
TRBV19	NA	TRBD1	TRBJ2-5	CASSIPGTGGDQYF	TGTGCCAGTAGTATTCCCGGGACAGGGGGAGACCAGTACTTC
TRBV11-2	NA	TRBD2	TRBJ2-7	CASSLVPRGAYEQYF	TGTGCCAGCAGCTTAGTTCCTCGGGGGGCCTACGAGCAGTACTTC